These 17 T cell receptor beta chains were all obtained from the same sample, sequenced in a study of blood T cell repertoires in COVID-19. Some clones are missing from TCRdb's copy, which holds only in-frame ones; the method was immunoSEQ multiplex PCR. The table has some 72,000 clones, 70% to 90% seen once. Sequencing was done on a sample of peripheral blood. The receptors come from a man aged 50 or older with active COVID-19.

The chain uses TRBV7-9 and TRBJ1-2; TRBD1 matches at 8 bases. The CDR3 totals 15 residues. Germline-derived CDR1 and CDR2 are SEHNR and FQNEAQ (reference sequence). V trimming: 5 bases; J trimming: 7 bases; junction bases outside the gene matches: 12. The CDR3 loop is CASSTNGQGHGGYTF. CDR3 DNA sequence: TGTGCCAGCAGCACCAATGGACAGGGTCACGGTGGCTACACCTTC.

The V and J genes are TRBV2 and TRBJ2-5; D call uncertain. V was pared by 6 bases and J by 4 bases, with 15 bases between. The CDR3 contains 14 residues. Germline lookup yields CDR1 SNHLY and CDR2 FYNNEI. CDR3 coding DNA: TGTGCCAGCAGGCGACTTGAACCCGGAGAGACCCAGTACTTC. It codes for CASRRLEPGETQYF.

V gene TRBV27 combines with J gene TRBJ2-5, with TRBD2 as a possible D gene (6 bases). Deletions cut 3 bases from V and 5 bases from J, with 16 bases between. The CDR3 runs 15 residues. The V gene's germline CDR1 is MNHEY and CDR2 SMNVEV (reference sequence). The CDR3 is CASSFFGTPRETQYF. CDR3 bases: TGTGCCAGCAGTTTCTTCGGGACTCCGCGGGAGACCCAGTACTTC.

The chain uses TRBV6-5 and TRBJ1-3, with TRBD1 identical over 8 bases. V dropped 10 bases and J dropped 2; count of bases not matched to a gene: 7. The CDR3 contains 14 residues. Germline loops: CDR1 MNHEY, CDR2 SVGAGI. The CDR3 nucleotides are TGTGCCACTCGACGGACAGGGCCTGGAAACACCATATATTTT. Encoded protein: CATRRTGPGNTIYF.

This clone was observed once. The CDR3 nucleotides read TGTGCCAGCAGTCCCAGGACAGGGCCGACAAACACTGAAGCTTTCTTT. Translation: CASSPRTGPTNTEAFF. The genes are TRBV27 and TRBJ1-1; 8 bases are a match to TRBD1. The junction had 10 bases not matched to a gene; V was cut back by 5 bases and J by 2 bases. This CDR3 is built from 16 residues. Per germline, CDR1 MNHEY and CDR2 SMNVEV (reference sequence).

The chain links TRBV7-6 to TRBJ2-3; TRBD2 aligns across 7 bases. The ends lost 1 base at V and 2 bases at J; junction bases unmatched: 6. CDR3 length: 16 residues. The germline gives CDR1 SGHVS, CDR2 FNYEAQ. The DNA of the CDR3 is TGTGCCAGCAGCTTAGTTGGGGAGGGAACCACAGATACGCAGTATTTT. Its protein product is CASSLVGEGTTDTQYF.

CDR3 DNA sequence: TGCGCCAGCAGCTTGGGACAGGGGTGGTTGACTGAAGCTTTCTTT. Protein product: CASSLGQGWLTEAFF. This chain joins TRBV5-1 and TRBJ1-1, with TRBD1 matching 8 bases. J gave up 5 bases and V 0 bases, and 6 bases lay outside the gene matches. This CDR3 comprises 15 residues. Germline lookup yields CDR1 SGHRS and CDR2 YFSETQ.

This chain uses TRBV19 with TRBJ2-1; the match to TRBD1 covers 8 bases. After removal of 2 bases from V and 4 bases from J, the junction contained 4 bases not matched to a gene. Per the germline V gene, CDR1 is LNHDA and CDR2 is SQIVND (reference sequence). The CDR3 length is 15 residues. CDR3 sequence: CASSIKQGVYNEQFF. The CDR3 coding sequence is TGTGCCAGTAGTATAAAACAGGGGGTATACAATGAGCAGTTCTTC. The full variable domain, its missing parts supplied by reference TRBV19 and TRBJ2-1, is DGGITQSPKYLFRKEGQNVTLSCEQNLNHDAMYWYRQDPGQGLRLIYYSQIVNDFQKGDIAEGYSVSREKKESFPLTVTSAQKNPTAFYLCASSIKQGVYNEQFFGPGTRLTVL.

This clone appeared a few times. The DNA of the CDR3 is TGTGCCAGCAGTTCACGAGGGCTCAATGCCTACGAGCAGTACTTC. It translates to CASSSRGLNAYEQYF. This chain joins TRBV27 and TRBJ2-7; tentatively, D is TRBD2 (5 bases). Deletions cut 4 bases from V and 2 bases from J, with 15 bases between. This CDR3 is built from 15 residues. The germline gives CDR1 MNHEY, CDR2 SMNVEV (reference sequence).

This clone was detected only once. The chain joins TRBV18 to TRBJ2-5; D possibly corresponds to TRBD1 (5 bases). The germline V gene has CDR1 KGHSH and CDR2 LQKENI. The CDR3 runs 13 residues. Trimming stripped 3 bases from V and 6 bases from J, with 11 bases between. This CDR3 is CASSPGPSQTQYF. The CDR3 nucleotides are TGTGCCAGCTCACCGGGGCCCTCCCAGACCCAGTACTTC.

The V gene is TRBV2, the J gene TRBJ2-5; 10 bases align to TRBD2. The length of the CDR3 is 18 residues. Germline loops: CDR1 SNHLY, CDR2 FYNNEI. V shed 6 bases and J 4 bases; nucleotides not matched to a gene: 17. CDR3 nucleotides: TGTGCCAGCAGAGGCTCACTATCTTCTAGCGGGGGTGGAGAGACCCAGTACTTC. It codes for CASRGSLSSSGGGETQYF.

This chain connects TRBV24-1 to TRBJ2-7, with TRBD2 as a possible D gene (5 bases). The V and J ends lost 0 bases and 5 bases respectively, with 10 bases between them. Germline CDR1 reads KGHDR; CDR2 reads SFDVKD. The CDR3 runs to 14 residues. The CDR3 region has the DNA TGTGCCACCAGTGATTTGGGAGGTAGTGACGAGCAGTACTTC. It codes for CATSDLGGSDEQYF.

This clone was seen a handful of times. This chain uses TRBV11-2 with TRBJ1-2; D is uncertain. Germline V gives CDR1 SGHAT, CDR2 FQNNGV. Trimming took 1 base from V and 2 from J, leaving 8 bases between them. The CDR3 extends over 14 amino acids. CDR3 region: CASSLGRNNYGYTF. The CDR3, as DNA: TGTGCCAGCAGCTTAGGCAGGAACAACTATGGCTACACCTTC.

This clone was detected only a few times. The chain carries TRBV19 and TRBJ2-7, with TRBD1 identical over 8 bases. The CDR3 is 15 amino acids. J was trimmed by 3 bases and V by 1 base; bases with no gene match: 5. From germline, CDR1 is LNHDA and CDR2 SQIVND (reference sequence). The CDR3: CASSIAAGQGYEQYF. The DNA of the CDR3 is TGTGCCAGTAGTATAGCTGCCGGACAGGGCTACGAGCAGTACTTC. Full variable domain (missing parts from reference TRBV19 and TRBJ2-7): DGGITQSPKYLFRKEGQNVTLSCEQNLNHDAMYWYRQDPGQGLRLIYYSQIVNDFQKGDIAEGYSVSREKKESFPLTVTSAQKNPTAFYLCASSIAAGQGYEQYFGPGTRLTVT.

The chain couples TRBV6-5 to TRBJ2-7; 12 nucleotides agree with TRBD1. CDR1 and CDR2 (germline): MNHEY, SVGAGI. The CDR3 is 14 residues long. V shed 4 bases and J 5 bases; nucleotides not matched to a gene: 3. The CDR3 reads CASSSRDRGHEQYF. The CDR3 DNA sequence: TGTGCCAGCAGTTCCCGGGACAGGGGGCACGAGCAGTACTTC.

This clone has a handful of counts. The J gene is TRBJ2-1, the V gene TRBV7-2; D is unresolved. Germline V lookup: CDR1 SGHTA, CDR2 FQGNSA. V was trimmed by 3 bases and J by 0 bases, leaving 9 bases between them. This CDR3 is 15 amino acids long. This CDR3 is CASSFSLSSYNEQFF. CDR3 DNA sequence: TGTGCCAGCAGCTTCTCTCTGAGCTCCTACAATGAGCAGTTCTTC.

The chain has TRBV7-8 and TRBJ2-3; 7 nucleotides match TRBD2. In germline, CDR1 is SGHVS, CDR2 FQNEAQ. V was pared by 2 bases and J by 3 bases, with 17 bases of the junction left unmatched. This CDR3 comprises 19 residues. The CDR3 loop is CASSLRFRREGLRTDTQYF. As DNA, the CDR3 is TGTGCCAGCAGCTTAAGGTTTAGGAGGGAGGGTTTAAGGACAGATACGCAGTATTTT.